The clone carrying this T cell receptor beta chain counts as medium-sized. Its target is unknown. The read ends 3 residues early relative to the CDR3; the germline J gene fills the gap. Assay used: immunoSEQ multiplex PCR; TCRdb lists only in-frame clones, some missing. Altogether tens of thousands of clones were found in the sample, and no singletons occur. The sample originates from a study of T cell clonality in common variable immunodeficiency. General study results and limits: What drives increased CVID clonality needs T cell subpopulation sequencing.

Germline values: CDR1 SGHVS, CDR2 FQNEAQ. The CDR3 is made up of 16 amino acids. V lost 5 bases to trimming and J lost 0 bases, with 14 bases between them. The rearrangement uses TRBV7-8 and TRBJ1-5; D is unclear. This sequence was found in a person aged 18 to 70 in good health. Sequences were obtained from peripheral blood mononuclear cells. The CDR3 DNA, read in part, is TGTGCCAGCAGCGAGAATAGGGCCGTTAGCAATCAGCCC. Protein sequence: CASSENRAVSNQP. The entire CDR3 sequence reads CASSENRAVSNQPQHF.